The 17 T cell receptor beta chains listed next were all sequenced from one sample in a study of blood T cell repertoires in COVID-19. Profiled with immunoSEQ multiplex PCR; TCRdb holds only in-frame clones, not every one. The table includes tens of thousands of clones, roughly 90% detected once. Source material: peripheral blood. The receptors were gathered from a man aged 45-65 years with acute or convalescent COVID-19.

CDR3 nucleotide sequence: TGCGCCAGCAGTAAAGTCGGACAGCAAAATTCACCCCTCCACTTT. Protein sequence: CASSKVGQQNSPLHF. This sequence joins TRBV5-1 and TRBJ1-6; D perhaps matches TRBD1 (6 bases). The CDR3 consists of 15 residues. Trimming cost V 5 bases and J 7 bases, with 16 bases left between them. Germline CDR1 SGHRS, CDR2 YFSETQ.

This clone has a handful of counts. This rearrangement joins TRBV12-3 or TRBV12-4 to TRBJ2-2, with 7 bases matching TRBD2. V lost 5 bases and J lost 6; bases outside the gene matches: 3. The CDR3 has 13 residues. CDR3 protein: CASSVGGSGELFF. As DNA, the CDR3 is TGTGCCAGCAGTGTGGGGGGGTCCGGGGAGCTGTTTTTT.

Note on this clone: The junction does not match germline at one end; this may be a read error. J is TRBJ1-2 and V is TRBV19; D may be TRBD1 (5 bases). CDR1 is LNHDA and CDR2 is SQIVND in the germline V gene (reference sequence). This CDR3 comprises 13 residues. The CDR3 loop reads CASSIGTKYGYTF. The DNA for the CDR3 is TGTGCCAGTAGTATCGGGACTAAATATGGCTACACCTTC.

V gene TRBV6-2 or TRBV6-3 combines with J gene TRBJ1-5; D not certain. V was pared by 5 bases and J by 7 bases, with 12 bases between. Germline V gene lookup returns CDR1 MNHEY and CDR2 SVGEGT. The CDR3 has 13 residues. This CDR3 reads CASSIRLEQPQHF. The CDR3, as DNA: TGTGCCAGCAGTATCAGGCTTGAGCAGCCCCAGCATTTT.

The chain recombines TRBV5-8 with TRBJ1-6; TRBD1 agrees at 7 bases. Trimming removed 3 bases from V and 7 bases from J; junction bases left unmatched: 4. The CDR3 spans 14 residues. The V gene's germline CDR1 is SGHTS and CDR2 YDEGEE. The DNA of the CDR3 is TGTGCCAGCAGCTATAGGGGGCTGAATTCACCCCTCCACTTT. It translates to CASSYRGLNSPLHF.

The chain has TRBV6-5 and TRBJ1-2; maybe TRBD1 (6 bases). This CDR3 has 14 amino acids. Trimming cost V 5 bases and J 5 bases, with 15 bases left between them. Per germline, CDR1 MNHEY and CDR2 SVGAGI. The CDR3 DNA reads as TGTGCCAGCAGTCCCAGGGGAGACTGGTATGGCTACACCTTC. This translates into CASSPRGDWYGYTF.

This sequence joins TRBV10-1 and TRBJ2-4; weak D call: TRBD2 (5 bases). CDR3 length: 20 residues. Germline CDR1 is WNHNN and CDR2 is SYGVQD (reference sequence). V lost 3 bases and J 0 bases, leaving 24 bases between the germline ends. The CDR3 DNA is TGCGCCAGCAGTGATGATCAGAGGTTCTGGGCGGGCCTAGCCAAAAACATTCAGTACTTC. It specifies CASSDDQRFWAGLAKNIQYF.

V usage is TRBV1 and J usage is TRBJ1-4; TRBD1, the table's D call, was not compared with the DNA. TRBV1 is an annotated pseudogene. The CDR3 has 16 residues. CDR3 coding DNA: TGCACCAGCAGCCAGGGACAGGGGTCCTCTGATGAAAAACTGTTTTTT. It encodes CTSSQGQGSSDEKLFF.

This sequence joins TRBV9 and TRBJ1-2; possibly TRBD1 for D (5 bases). CDR1 and CDR2 from the germline V gene are SGDLS and YYNGEE. V gave up 3 bases and J gave up 5 bases, with 11 bases separating them. There are 13 residues in the CDR3. The CDR3 coding sequence is TGTGCCAGCAGCGGGGGGGAGAGGTATGGCTACACCTTC. This codes for CASSGGERYGYTF.

The chain couples TRBV19 to TRBJ2-3; TRBD2 matches 9 bases. The germline CDR1 and CDR2 sequences are LNHDA and SQIVND (reference sequence). The CDR3 contains 15 residues. The J segment lost 0 bases and the V segment lost 4 bases, leaving 2 bases of the junction unmatched. The CDR3 sequence: CASSRREGSTDTQYF. In DNA, the CDR3 is TGTGCCAGTAGTAGGCGGGAGGGTAGCACAGATACGCAGTATTTT.

The chain joins TRBV14 to TRBJ2-1; the match to TRBD2 covers 8 bases. Germline assignment: CDR1 SGHDN and CDR2 FVKESK. The length of the CDR3 is 17 residues. V was clipped by 1 base and J by 0 bases; unmatched bases: 5. CDR3 nucleotides: TGTGCCAGCAGCCAAGCGGGAGGGATCCCCTCCTACAATGAGCAGTTCTTC. Amino acids: CASSQAGGIPSYNEQFF. Using reference TRBV14 and TRBJ2-1 for the parts outside the CDR3, the full variable domain is EAGVTQFPSHSVIEKGQTVTLRCDPISGHDNLYWYRRVMGKEIKFLLHFVKESKQDESGMPNNRFLAERTGGTYSTLKVQPAELEDSGVYFCASSQAGGIPSYNEQFFGPGTRLTVL.

The chain recombines TRBV29-1 with TRBJ2-2, with TRBD2 as a possible D gene (6 bases). Germline assignment: CDR1 SQVTM and CDR2 ANQGSEA. This CDR3 region has 16 residues. Trimming cost V 1 base and J 1 base, with 13 bases left between them. CDR3: CSVEGGNSLNTGELFF. The CDR3 bases are TGCAGCGTTGAAGGCGGGAATTCTTTGAACACCGGGGAGCTGTTTTTT.

This clone was detected only a few times. The V and J genes are TRBV3-1 (or the pseudogene TRBV3-2) and TRBJ2-3; D gene uncertain. Trimming took 0 bases from V and 2 from J, leaving 15 bases between them. The CDR3 length is 17 residues. The V gene's germline CDR1 is LGHDT and CDR2 YNNKEL (reference sequence). The CDR3 spells CASSQDCFVDTTDTQYF. The DNA of the CDR3 is TGTGCCAGCAGCCAAGATTGTTTTGTAGATACCACAGATACGCAGTATTTT.

The chain carries TRBV5-1 and TRBJ2-5; no reliable D call. V was trimmed by 4 bases and J by 2 bases, leaving 12 bases between them. This CDR3 contains 14 residues. Germline V CDR1 and CDR2: SGHRS, YFSETQ. This CDR3 reads CASSPGGAQETQYF. CDR3 bases: TGCGCCAGCAGCCCCGGTGGAGCACAAGAGACCCAGTACTTC.

The chain recombines TRBV20-1 with TRBJ2-2; D gene unclear. The germline CDR1 and CDR2 sequences are DFQATT and SNEGSKA (reference sequence). This CDR3 is built from 11 residues. Trimming removed 5 bases from V and 7 bases from J, with 8 bases in between. The CDR3 DNA reads TGCAGTGCTCGGTTGGTCGGGGAGCTGTTTTTT. Protein: CSARLVGELFF.

The V call is TRBV10-3, the J call TRBJ1-6; perhaps TRBD1 as D (5 bases). V lost 0 bases to trimming and J lost 4 bases, with 7 bases between them. Germline V gene lookup returns CDR1 ENHRY and CDR2 SYGVKD. This CDR3 spans 15 amino acids. The CDR3 coding sequence is TGTGCCATCAGTGAGTCGCGACAGTATAATTCACCCCTCCACTTT. This codes for CAISESRQYNSPLHF.

J is TRBJ2-3 and V is TRBV6-6, with D possibly matching TRBD2 (6 bases). CDR3 length: 17 residues. Looked up from germline, CDR1 is MNHNY and CDR2 is SVGAGI (reference sequence). The V gene lost 5 bases and the J gene lost 0 bases, with 18 bases spanning the gap. The DNA for the CDR3 is TGTGCCAGCAGTCGCTGGGGCGGGATAGAGAGCACAGATACGCAGTATTTT. This gives the protein CASSRWGGIESTDTQYF.